The clone carrying this TCR beta chain appeared a few times. The target antigen is unknown. The data stem from a study of naive and memory T cell subsets. Whole-study findings and limits: There was no ground truth to check naive and memory subset results.

CDR3 length: 13 amino acids. The germline V gene encodes CDR1 SGHRS and CDR2 YFSETQ. Trimming took 4 bases from V and 3 from J, leaving 9 bases between them. Two oligonucleotides, mixed equimolar, formed the beta constant-region primer covering TRBC1 and TRBC2. The ligated cDNA underwent four PCR rounds using SP2 and nested alpha and beta constant-region primers. An oligonucleotide with the SP2 primer and a 12-nucleotide UMI was ligated to the cDNA 3' end. One entry per CDR3 protein, called by TCRdb with MiXCR from the UMI-ligation and nested PCR reads. The repertoire holds over 65,000 distinct CDR3 sequences, over 9% seen once, with less than 1.5% in the top ten.

The specimen sequenced was naive CD8+ T cells from blood. The TCR comes from a human donor in good health. The chain couples TRBV5-1 to TRBJ2-3; D remains unclear. CDR3 coding DNA: TGCGCCAGCAGCGGGGATTCTACAGATACGCAGTATTTT. Encoded protein: CASSGDSTDTQYF.